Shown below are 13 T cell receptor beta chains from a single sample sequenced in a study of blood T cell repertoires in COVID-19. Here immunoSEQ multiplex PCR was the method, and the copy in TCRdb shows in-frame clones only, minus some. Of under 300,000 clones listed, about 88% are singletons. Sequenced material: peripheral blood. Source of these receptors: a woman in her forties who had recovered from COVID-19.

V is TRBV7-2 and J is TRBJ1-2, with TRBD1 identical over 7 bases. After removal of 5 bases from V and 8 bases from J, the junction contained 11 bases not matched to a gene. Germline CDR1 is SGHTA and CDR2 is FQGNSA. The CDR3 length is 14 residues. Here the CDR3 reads CASSPGDRVGGYTF. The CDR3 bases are TGTGCCAGCAGCCCCGGGGACAGAGTCGGGGGCTACACCTTC.

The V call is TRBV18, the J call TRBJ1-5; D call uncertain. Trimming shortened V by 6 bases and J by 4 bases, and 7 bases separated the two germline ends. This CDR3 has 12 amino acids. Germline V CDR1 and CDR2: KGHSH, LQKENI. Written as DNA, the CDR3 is TGTGCCAGCTCTCATCGGAATCAGCCCCAGCATTTT. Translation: CASSHRNQPQHF. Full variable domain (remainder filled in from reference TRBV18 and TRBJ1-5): NAGVMQNPRHLVRRRGQEARLRCSPMKGHSHVYWYRQLPEEGLKFMVYLQKENIIDESGMPKERFSAEFPKEGPSILRIQQVVRGDSAAYFCASSHRNQPQHFGDGTRLSIL.

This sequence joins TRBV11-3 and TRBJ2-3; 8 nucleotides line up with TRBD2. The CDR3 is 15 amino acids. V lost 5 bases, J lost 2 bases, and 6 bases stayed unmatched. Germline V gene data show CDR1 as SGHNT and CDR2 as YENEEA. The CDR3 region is CASSRGGLFTDTQYF. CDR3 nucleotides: TGTGCCAGCAGCCGGGGGGGGCTTTTCACAGATACGCAGTATTTT.

The CDR3 DNA sequence: TGTGCCAGCAGTTACGGCCAGGGCGGACTGTTTTTT. Its protein is CASSYGQGGLFF. The chain carries TRBV6-2 or TRBV6-3 and TRBJ1-4; the D gene is possibly TRBD1 (5 bases). Trimming cost V 2 bases and J 13 bases, with 11 bases left between them. Looked up from germline, CDR1 is MNHEY and CDR2 is SVGEGT. The CDR3 is 12 amino acids.

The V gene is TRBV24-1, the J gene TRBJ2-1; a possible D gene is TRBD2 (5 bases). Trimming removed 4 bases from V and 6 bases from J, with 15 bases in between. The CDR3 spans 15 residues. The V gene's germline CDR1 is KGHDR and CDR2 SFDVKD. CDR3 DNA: TGTGCCACCAGTGACCGTTATAAGAGGGCCAATGAGCAGTTCTTC. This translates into CATSDRYKRANEQFF.

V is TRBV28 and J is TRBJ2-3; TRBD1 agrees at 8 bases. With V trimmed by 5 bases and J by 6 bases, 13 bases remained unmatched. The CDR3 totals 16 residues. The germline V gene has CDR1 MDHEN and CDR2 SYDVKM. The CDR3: CASSHSGTGSLDTQYF. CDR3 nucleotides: TGTGCCAGCAGTCATTCCGGGACAGGTTCCCTGGATACGCAGTATTTT.

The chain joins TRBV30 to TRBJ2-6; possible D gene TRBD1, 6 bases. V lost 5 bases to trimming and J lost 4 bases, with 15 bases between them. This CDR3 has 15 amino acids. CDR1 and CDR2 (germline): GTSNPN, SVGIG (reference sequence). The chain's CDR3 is CAWVTGRRGANVLTF. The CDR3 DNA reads TGTGCCTGGGTAACAGGGCGAAGAGGGGCCAACGTCCTGACTTTC.

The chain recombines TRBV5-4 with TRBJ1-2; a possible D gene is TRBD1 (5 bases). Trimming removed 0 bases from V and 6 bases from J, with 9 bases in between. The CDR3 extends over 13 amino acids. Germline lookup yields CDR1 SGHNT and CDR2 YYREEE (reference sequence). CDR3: CASSLEGVDGYTF. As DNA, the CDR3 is TGTGCCAGCAGCTTGGAAGGGGTAGATGGCTACACCTTC.

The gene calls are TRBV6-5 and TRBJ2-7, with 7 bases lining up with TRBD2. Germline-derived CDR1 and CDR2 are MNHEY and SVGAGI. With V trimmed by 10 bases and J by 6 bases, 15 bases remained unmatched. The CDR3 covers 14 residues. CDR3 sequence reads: CATREVLISREQYF. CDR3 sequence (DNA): TGTGCCACCCGGGAGGTTCTCATCTCACGCGAGCAGTACTTC.

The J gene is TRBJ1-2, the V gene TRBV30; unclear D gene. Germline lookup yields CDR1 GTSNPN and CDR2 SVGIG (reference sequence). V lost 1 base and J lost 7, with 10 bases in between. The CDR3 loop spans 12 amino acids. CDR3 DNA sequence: TGTGCCTGGAGTGAATTAAAGAGTGGCTACACCTTC. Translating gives CAWSELKSGYTF.

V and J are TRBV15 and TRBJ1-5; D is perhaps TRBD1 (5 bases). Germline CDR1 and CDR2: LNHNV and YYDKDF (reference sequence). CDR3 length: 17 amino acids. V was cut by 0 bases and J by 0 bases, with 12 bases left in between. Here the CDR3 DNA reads TGTGCCACCAGCAGAGATCCGACAGCCTATAGCAATCAGCCCCAGCATTTT. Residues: CATSRDPTAYSNQPQHF.

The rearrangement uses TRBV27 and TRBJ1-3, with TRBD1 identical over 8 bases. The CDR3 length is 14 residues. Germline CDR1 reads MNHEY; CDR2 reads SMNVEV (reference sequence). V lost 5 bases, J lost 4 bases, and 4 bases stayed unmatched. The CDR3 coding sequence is TGTGCCAGCAGTGCCCAGGGGGCGGGAAACACCATATATTTT. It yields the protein CASSAQGAGNTIYF.

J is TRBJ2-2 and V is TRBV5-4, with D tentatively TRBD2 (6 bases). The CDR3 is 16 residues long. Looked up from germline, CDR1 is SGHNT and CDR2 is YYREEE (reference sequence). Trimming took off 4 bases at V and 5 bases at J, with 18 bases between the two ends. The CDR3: CASSRPGREETGELFF. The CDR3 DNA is TGTGCCAGCAGCCGCCCGGGCAGGGAGGAAACCGGGGAGCTGTTTTTT.